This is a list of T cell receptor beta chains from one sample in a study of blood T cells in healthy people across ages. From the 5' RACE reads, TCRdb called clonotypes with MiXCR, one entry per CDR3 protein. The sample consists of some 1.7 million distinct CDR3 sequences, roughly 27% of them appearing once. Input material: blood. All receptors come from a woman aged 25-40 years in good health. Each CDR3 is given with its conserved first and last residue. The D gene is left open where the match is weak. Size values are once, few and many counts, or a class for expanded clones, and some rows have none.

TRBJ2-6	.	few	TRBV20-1	CSALSERLFSGANVLTF	TGCAGTGCCCTAAGCGAGCGACTTTTCTCTGGGGCCAACGTCCTGACTTTC
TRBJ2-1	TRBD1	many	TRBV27	CAIASQGAGYEQFF	TGTGCCATAGCATCACAGGGGGCAGGCTATGAGCAGTTCTTC
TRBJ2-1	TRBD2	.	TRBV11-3	CASSLVDGGVNEQFF	TGTGCCAGCAGCTTAGTGGACGGGGGGGTCAATGAGCAGTTCTTC
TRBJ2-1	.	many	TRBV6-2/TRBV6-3	CASSSSWDGSGVYNEQFF	TGTGCCAGCAGTTCATCATGGGACGGGTCGGGGGTCTACAATGAGCAGTTCTTC
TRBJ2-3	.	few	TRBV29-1	CSGTRGTDTQYF	TGCAGCGGGACCAGGGGTACAGATACGCAGTATTTT
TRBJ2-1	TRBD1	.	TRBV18	CASSPDRSSYEQFF	TGTGCCAGCTCGCCGGACAGGAGCTCCTACGAGCAGTTCTTC
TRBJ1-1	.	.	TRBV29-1	CSAGETEAFF	TGCAGCGCCGGGGAGACTGAAGCTTTCTTT
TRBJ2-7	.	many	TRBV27	CASSLSMGGETYEQYF	TGTGCCAGCAGTTTATCGATGGGGGGCGAAACCTACGAGCAGTACTTC
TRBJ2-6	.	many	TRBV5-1	CASSLSRTVFGANVLTF	TGCGCCAGCAGCTTGTCCCGTACAGTGTTTGGGGCCAACGTCCTGACTTTC
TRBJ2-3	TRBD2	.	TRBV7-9	CASSFGLAGYTQYF	TGTGCCAGCAGCTTCGGGCTAGCGGGGTATACGCAGTATTTT
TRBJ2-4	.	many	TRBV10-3	CAISGESGQPKNIQYF	TGTGCCATCAGTGGGGAGTCAGGGCAACCCAAAAACATTCAGTACTTC
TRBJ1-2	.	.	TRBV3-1	CASNQGLGGYTF	TGTGCCAGCAACCAGGGTCTTGGTGGCTACACCTTC
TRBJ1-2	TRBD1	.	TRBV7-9	CASSLGGTGDRRLTYGYTF	TGTGCCAGCAGCTTAGGGGGGACAGGGGACCGCCGACTTACCTATGGCTACACCTTC
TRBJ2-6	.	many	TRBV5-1	CASSSISQGSGANVLTF	TGCGCCAGCAGCTCGATTTCACAGGGCTCTGGGGCCAACGTCCTGACTTTC
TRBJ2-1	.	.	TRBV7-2	CASRTEGVGVNEQFF	TGTGCCAGCAGGACCGAGGGGGTGGGGGTCAATGAGCAGTTCTTC
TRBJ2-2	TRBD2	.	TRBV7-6	CASSLFQRGSTGELFF	TGTGCCAGCAGCCTCTTCCAGCGGGGGTCCACCGGGGAGCTGTTTTTT
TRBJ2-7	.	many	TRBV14	CASSQIRGYEQYF	TGTGCCAGCAGCCAAATCCGAGGGTACGAGCAGTACTTC
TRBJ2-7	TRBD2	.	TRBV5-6	CASSTGTSDNFPYEQYF	TGTGCCAGCAGTACCGGGACTAGCGACAACTTCCCCTACGAGCAGTACTTC
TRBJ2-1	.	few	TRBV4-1	CASSQLSGPRSEQFF	TGCGCCAGCAGCCAACTGTCGGGACCCCGTAGTGAGCAGTTCTTC
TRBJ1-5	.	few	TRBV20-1	CSARMGQPNQPQHF	TGCAGTGCTAGAATGGGGCAGCCAAATCAGCCCCAGCATTTT
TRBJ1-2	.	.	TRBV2	CASLVDTSYGYTF	TGTGCCAGCCTGGTGGACACCAGCTATGGCTACACCTTC
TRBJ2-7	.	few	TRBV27	CASRGFLGREQYF	TGTGCCAGCAGGGGTTTCTTGGGGCGCGAGCAGTACTTC
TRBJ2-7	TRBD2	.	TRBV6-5	CASSSEREGRAGGLYEQYF	TGTGCCAGCAGTTCAGAGCGGGAGGGCCGAGCAGGAGGTCTTTACGAGCAGTACTTC
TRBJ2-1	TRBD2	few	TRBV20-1	CSAEVSGGVDNEQFF	TGCAGTGCTGAGGTTAGTGGGGGGGTCGACAATGAGCAGTTCTTC
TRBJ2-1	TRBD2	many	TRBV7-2	CASSPGFTSGMYNEQFF	TGTGCCAGCAGCCCAGGTTTCACTAGCGGTATGTACAATGAGCAGTTCTTC
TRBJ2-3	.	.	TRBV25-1	CASSNWGDRPDTQYF	TGTGCCAGCAGTAATTGGGGGGACAGACCGGATACGCAGTATTTT
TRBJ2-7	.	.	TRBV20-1	CSAPGRGSNYEQYF	TGCAGTGCTCCGGGGAGGGGGAGTAACTACGAGCAGTACTTC